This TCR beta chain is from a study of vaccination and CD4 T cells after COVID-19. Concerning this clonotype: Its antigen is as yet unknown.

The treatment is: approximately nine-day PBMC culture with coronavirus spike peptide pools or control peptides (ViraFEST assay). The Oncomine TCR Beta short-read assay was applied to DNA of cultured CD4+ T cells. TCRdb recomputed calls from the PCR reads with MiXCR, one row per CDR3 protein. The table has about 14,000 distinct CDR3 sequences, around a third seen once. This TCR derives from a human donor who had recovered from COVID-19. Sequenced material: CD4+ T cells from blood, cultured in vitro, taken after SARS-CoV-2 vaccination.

This CDR3 is CSAYQADKNIQYF. CDR3 DNA sequence: TGCAGTGCTTATCAAGCGGACAAAAACATTCAGTACTTC. The chain uses TRBV20-1 and TRBJ2-4, with D possibly matching TRBD2 (5 bases). With 5 bases removed from V and 3 bases from J, the gap between germline ends came to 11 bases. The CDR3 is 13 residues long. Germline CDR1 DFQATT, CDR2 SNEGSKA (reference sequence).